The 31 T cell receptor beta chains listed next were all sequenced from one sample in a study of T cells after posttransplantation cyclophosphamide. TCRdb keeps only in-frame clones here, not all; method: immunoSEQ multiplex PCR. The table has roughly 49,000 clones, about 86% seen once. Sequenced sample: PBMCs. These receptor sequences come from a man in his thirties or forties with a blood cancer, CMV-positive, and with a related stem cell donor.

The genes are TRBV28 and TRBJ2-1; D remains ambiguous. Germline loops: CDR1 MDHEN, CDR2 SYDVKM. Trimming shortened V by 7 bases and J by 0 bases, and 4 bases separated the two germline ends. The CDR3 is made up of 12 amino acids. The CDR3 DNA sequence: TGTGCCAGCATCAGCTCCTACAATGAGCAGTTCTTC. Protein sequence: CASISSYNEQFF.

The V call is TRBV19, the J call TRBJ2-5, with TRBD2 as a possible D gene (5 bases). This CDR3 spans 14 amino acids. Germline CDR1 is LNHDA and CDR2 is SQIVND (reference sequence). Trimming removed 1 base at V and 5 bases at J, with 11 bases between. This chain's CDR3 is CASSIVGGWETQYF. CDR3 sequence (DNA): TGTGCCAGTAGTATAGTTGGCGGGTGGGAGACCCAGTACTTC.

The V and J genes are TRBV21-1 and TRBJ2-7; the table's D call, TRBD2, was not checked against the DNA. TRBV21-1 has pseudogene status. The length of the CDR3 is 17 residues. CDR3 bases: TGTGCCAGCAGCACTGGGTTACTAGCGGGAGGGCCGGGGGAGCAGTACTTC. Its translation: CASSTGLLAGGPGEQYF.

V usage is TRBV6-5 and J usage is TRBJ1-6; TRBD1 agrees at 9 bases. The V gene end was trimmed by 6 bases and the J gene end by 9 bases; junction bases not matched to a gene: 9. Germline CDR1 is MNHEY and CDR2 is SVGAGI. The CDR3 totals 15 residues. The CDR3 reads CASRVQQGAGSPLHF. In DNA, the CDR3 is TGTGCCAGCAGAGTACAACAGGGGGCAGGTTCACCCCTCCACTTT.

The table lists this clone with a count of one. The V gene is TRBV7-2, the J gene TRBJ2-5; D unclear. CDR3 length equals 14 residues. The germline V gene has CDR1 SGHTA and CDR2 FQGNSA. Trimming stripped 1 base from V and 5 bases from J, with 11 bases between. CDR3 DNA: TGTGCCAGCAGCTTAGAGGTGGTCAGGGAGACCCAGTACTTC. It translates to CASSLEVVRETQYF.

The gene calls are TRBV14 and TRBJ2-1, with D possibly being TRBD1 (5 bases). CDR1 is SGHDN, CDR2 FVKESK, per germline. CDR3 size: 15 residues. V dropped 4 bases and J dropped 4 bases, with 14 bases sitting between them. The CDR3 protein is CASSPREGAYNEQFF. The CDR3 nucleotides read TGTGCCAGCAGCCCAAGAGAAGGGGCGTACAATGAGCAGTTCTTC.

The chain joins TRBV7-3 to TRBJ2-7, with a tentative D call TRBD1 (5 bases). Germline CDR1 SGHTA, CDR2 FQGTGA. The CDR3 loop spans 13 amino acids. Trimming removed 5 bases at V and 7 bases at J, with 15 bases between. CDR3 amino acids: CASSRSSQEEQYF. As DNA, the CDR3 is TGTGCCAGCAGCCGCTCCTCACAGGAGGAGCAGTACTTC.

The rearrangement uses TRBV5-6 and TRBJ2-3; tentatively, D is TRBD2 (6 bases). Germline V gene data show CDR1 as SGHDT and CDR2 as YYEEEE. V was clipped by 1 base and J by 3 bases, with 12 bases between them. CDR3 length equals 15 residues. CDR3 loop: CASSLMAGRTDTQYF. The CDR3 DNA reads as TGTGCCAGCAGCTTGATGGCGGGAAGGACAGATACGCAGTATTTT.

The rearrangement joins TRBV5-1 to TRBJ2-1; maybe TRBD2 (5 bases). V lost 4 bases and J 3 bases, leaving 8 bases between the germline ends. This CDR3 has 13 residues. Germline CDR1 and CDR2: SGHRS and YFSETQ. The chain's CDR3 is CASSADFYNEQFF. For the CDR3, the DNA is TGCGCCAGCAGCGCGGACTTCTACAATGAGCAGTTCTTC. The full variable domain, rest sourced from reference TRBV5-1 and TRBJ2-1, is KAGVTQTPRYLIKTRGQQVTLSCSPISGHRSVSWYQQTPGQGLQFLFEYFSETQRNKGNFPGRFSGRQFSNSRSEMNVSTLELGDSALYLCASSADFYNEQFFGPGTRLTVL.

This rearrangement joins TRBV6-6 to TRBJ2-7; the D gene is possibly TRBD2 (5 bases). The V end lost 7 bases, the J end lost 0 bases, and 16 bases lay between the germline ends. The CDR3 is 15 amino acids. The germline gives CDR1 MNHNY, CDR2 SVGAGI (reference sequence). The CDR3 region has the DNA TGTGCCAGCACCCCAGTAGGGAGCGGCTCCTACGAGCAGTACTTC. Encoded protein: CASTPVGSGSYEQYF.

The chain links TRBV21-1 to TRBJ2-1; the tabulated D call, TRBD2, remains unverified against the DNA. TRBV21-1 is assigned pseudogene status. This CDR3 has 14 residues. The DNA of the CDR3 is TGTGCCAGCAGCAAAGTAGGAGCGGTGATGGAGCAGTTCTTC. Amino acid sequence: CASSKVGAVMEQFF.

This clone was counted a few times. The V and J genes are TRBV6-6 and TRBJ2-3; 8 bases map to TRBD1. The CDR3 contains 14 residues. Looked up from germline, CDR1 is MNHNY and CDR2 is SVGAGI (reference sequence). J was trimmed by 5 bases and V by 5 bases; bases with no gene match: 6. The CDR3 DNA is TGTGCCAGCAGTCGGACAGGGTGGGGAGATACGCAGTATTTT. Protein: CASSRTGWGDTQYF.

The chain uses TRBV4-3 and TRBJ2-1; 14 nucleotides align to TRBD2. The germline CDR1 and CDR2 sequences are LGHNA and YSLEER. J lost 1 base, V lost 3 bases, and 11 bases had no gene match. This CDR3 is 20 amino acids long. CDR3 sequence (DNA): TGCGCCAGCAGCCACCCCGAGGGGACTAGCGGGAGTGGGTCCTACAATGAGCAGTTCTTC. Its protein product is CASSHPEGTSGSGSYNEQFF.

V is TRBV18 and J is TRBJ2-1; 10 nucleotides line up with TRBD2. V trimming: 5 bases; J trimming: 5 bases; junction bases outside the gene matches: 3. The CDR3 has 14 residues. Germline V gene sequence: CDR1 KGHSH, CDR2 LQKENI. CDR3 loop: CASSTTSGNNEQFF. CDR3 sequence (DNA): TGTGCCAGCTCAACCACTAGCGGGAACAATGAGCAGTTCTTC.

By share, this clone counts as large (0.1 to 1%). The chain is built from TRBV6-1 and TRBJ2-1; TRBD2 matches 8 bases. Unmatched junction bases numbered 8, after V lost 2 bases and J lost 8 bases. This CDR3 comprises 15 residues. Germline lookup yields CDR1 MNHNS and CDR2 SASEGT. For the CDR3, the DNA is TGTGCCAGCAGTGAAACCAGCGGGGGTGTCGATGAGCAGTTCTTC. It is translated as CASSETSGGVDEQFF.

The rearrangement joins TRBV18 to TRBJ1-3; 7 bases map to TRBD1. The length of the CDR3 is 16 residues. Germline lookup yields CDR1 KGHSH and CDR2 LQKENI. V dropped 4 bases and J dropped 0; count of bases not matched to a gene: 6. The CDR3 protein is CASSRFRDSSGNTIYF. As DNA, the CDR3 is TGTGCCAGCTCACGATTCAGGGACAGCTCTGGAAACACCATATATTTT.

CDR3 in amino acids: CAWSLWGQHNGTQYF. DNA of the CDR3: TGTGCCTGGAGTCTATGGGGACAGCATAACGGAACGCAGTATTTT. V and J are TRBV30 and TRBJ2-3; 7 positions agree with TRBD1. This CDR3 is 15 amino acids long. Germline CDR1 is GTSNPN and CDR2 is SVGIG (reference sequence). Trimming cost V 2 bases and J 9 bases; bases outside gene matches: 14. The whole variable domain, remainder taken from reference TRBV30 and TRBJ2-3, is SQTIHQWPATLVQPVGSPLSLECTVEGTSNPNLYWYRQAAGRGLQLLFYSVGIGQISSEVPQNLSASRPQDRQFILSSKKLLLSDSGFYLCAWSLWGQHNGTQYFGPGTRLTVL.

A single count supports this clone. The chain combines TRBV29-1 with TRBJ1-2; 8 bases match TRBD1. V lost 6 bases to trimming and J lost 2 bases; unmatched junction nucleotides: 5. The CDR3 loop spans 13 amino acids. Germline-derived CDR1 and CDR2 are SQVTM and ANQGSEA. Here the CDR3 reads CSVSTGANYGYTF. CDR3 coding DNA: TGCAGCGTCTCGACAGGGGCCAACTATGGCTACACCTTC.

The chain has TRBV29-1 and TRBJ2-3; 12 nucleotides agree with TRBD2. V was clipped by 7 bases and J by 0 bases; unmatched bases: 2. The CDR3 totals 14 residues. CDR1 is SQVTM and CDR2 is ANQGSEA in the germline V gene. The CDR3 reads CSAGTSGSTDTQYF. DNA for the CDR3: TGCAGCGCCGGGACTAGCGGGAGCACAGATACGCAGTATTTT.

The rearrangement uses TRBV28 and TRBJ1-5, with 10 nucleotides matching TRBD1. V lost 1 base, J lost 5 bases, and 17 bases stayed unmatched. CDR3 length: 20 residues. Germline loops: CDR1 MDHEN, CDR2 SYDVKM. CDR3 sequence reads: CASSLYPGTGASGLYQPQHF. The CDR3 coding sequence is TGTGCCAGCAGTTTATACCCAGGGACAGGGGCCTCTGGATTGTATCAGCCCCAGCATTTT.

V and J are TRBV5-1 and TRBJ2-1, with TRBD2 identical over 12 bases. CDR1 is SGHRS and CDR2 is YFSETQ in the germline V gene. The CDR3 is 14 amino acids. Trimming cost V 4 bases and J 6 bases; bases outside gene matches: 2. The CDR3 region is CASSRGLAGNEQFF. For the CDR3, the DNA is TGCGCCAGCAGCCGGGGACTAGCGGGCAATGAGCAGTTCTTC.

This CDR3 is CASSFTRSFPKTYNEQFF. The CDR3, as DNA: TGTGCCAGCAGCTTCACTAGGAGTTTCCCCAAAACCTACAATGAGCAGTTCTTC. J is TRBJ2-1 and V is TRBV7-9; maybe TRBD2 (5 bases). Germline CDR1 reads SEHNR; CDR2 reads FQNEAQ (reference sequence). The V end was cut by 3 bases, the J end by 2 bases, with 20 bases between. CDR3 length: 18 residues.

The genes are TRBV27 and TRBJ2-1; D gene unclear. The CDR3 spans 13 residues. Trimming pared 5 bases from V and 6 bases from J, leaving 11 bases between. The germline V gene has CDR1 MNHEY and CDR2 SMNVEV (reference sequence). The chain's CDR3 is CASSPNSGNEQFF. In DNA, the CDR3 is TGTGCCAGCAGTCCTAACTCAGGCAATGAGCAGTTCTTC.

V usage is TRBV29-1 and J usage is TRBJ2-7; D is perhaps TRBD2 (6 bases). The CDR3 sequence is 15 residues long. From germline, CDR1 is SQVTM and CDR2 ANQGSEA. Trimming took 4 bases from V and 0 from J, leaving 16 bases between them. The CDR3 region is CSVARDSRNSYEQYF. CDR3 nucleotide sequence: TGCAGCGTTGCTCGGGACTCCAGGAACTCCTACGAGCAGTACTTC.

This clone was found once. The chain employs TRBV28 and TRBJ2-3, with 8 bases identical to TRBD2. This CDR3 has 13 amino acids. Germline CDR1 is MDHEN and CDR2 is SYDVKM. V lost 11 bases to trimming and J lost 2 bases; unmatched junction nucleotides: 6. CDR3 nucleotide sequence: TGTGCCGGGGGGACTAGTTCCACAGATACGCAGTATTTT. This gives the protein CAGGTSSTDTQYF.

A note on this clone: The same CDR3 also results from other DNA sequences found in this sample. The chain employs TRBV7-2 and TRBJ2-3; 9 bases line up with TRBD2. Germline V gene data show CDR1 as SGHTA and CDR2 as FQGNSA. With V trimmed by 2 bases and J by 1 base, 4 bases remained unmatched. The CDR3 totals 16 residues. This chain's CDR3 is CASSLRLAGGTDTQYF. CDR3 sequence (DNA): TGTGCCAGCAGCTTAAGATTAGCGGGGGGCACAGATACGCAGTATTTT.

The genes are TRBV6-4 and TRBJ2-3, with 10 bases matching TRBD1. There are 14 residues in the CDR3. Germline CDR1 and CDR2: MRHNA and SNTAGT. V shed 6 bases, J shed 7 bases, and the junction held 7 bases outside the gene matches. The CDR3 region is CASRRTGGDNTQYF. DNA of the CDR3: TGTGCCAGCAGAAGGACAGGGGGAGATAATACGCAGTATTTT.

The genes are TRBV18 and TRBJ1-1; 8 bases fit TRBD1. V was pared by 3 bases and J by 1 base, with 7 bases of the junction left unmatched. From germline, CDR1 is KGHSH and CDR2 LQKENI. The CDR3 length is 16 residues. CDR3 sequence (DNA): TGTGCCAGCTCACCGAGCTGGGACAGGCGGAACACTGAAGCTTTCTTT. This codes for CASSPSWDRRNTEAFF.

This chain joins TRBV5-4 and TRBJ1-3; 7 positions agree with TRBD1. In germline, CDR1 is SGHNT, CDR2 YYREEE (reference sequence). V lost 3 bases and J lost 5; bases outside the gene matches: 8. There are 15 residues in the CDR3. The CDR3 here is CASSSGTAPRNTIYF. The CDR3 coding sequence is TGTGCCAGCAGCTCAGGGACAGCCCCGCGAAACACCATATATTTT.

The rearrangement joins TRBV5-1 to TRBJ2-7; the D is unclear. This CDR3 comprises 12 residues. Trimming pared 3 bases from V and 6 bases from J, leaving 10 bases between. Germline V gene lookup returns CDR1 SGHRS and CDR2 YFSETQ. CDR3 in DNA: TGCGCCAGCAGCTCCCCTCCCTCCGAGCAGTACTTC. It encodes CASSSPPSEQYF.

The chain couples TRBV25-1 to TRBJ2-3; possible D gene TRBD2, 5 bases. Germline-derived CDR1 and CDR2 are MGHDK and SYGVNS. CDR3 length equals 14 residues. Trimming removed 4 bases at V and 5 bases at J, with 13 bases between. In nucleotides, the CDR3 is TGTGCCAGCAGTGGGACGGGGAATCTAGATACGCAGTATTTT. Translating gives CASSGTGNLDTQYF.